This TCR beta chain appears in the sequencing data of a study of technical replicates of blood from four donors. Using immunoSEQ multiplex PCR, the repertoire was profiled, and TCRdb retains in-frame clones only, with some absent. The sample lists about 62,000 clones; around 87% were seen once. V dropped 6 bases and J dropped 5; count of bases not matched to a gene: 3. The germline V gene encodes CDR1 SEHNR and CDR2 FQNEAQ (reference sequence). CDR3 length equals 12 residues. The specimen sequenced was PBMCs. The receptor's source is a human donor in good health. Some clones in this sample may be carry-over from other donors' samples. The V call is TRBV7-9, the J call TRBJ2-7, with 8 bases fitting TRBD1. CDR3 amino acids: CASRTQGDEQYF. The CDR3 nucleotides are TGTGCCAGCAGAACACAGGGGGACGAGCAGTACTTC.